The T cell receptor beta chain under discussion was sequenced for a study of response to subunit inactivated influenza vaccine. There are a few counts of this clonotype. Its antigen remains unknown. Germline V gives CDR1 MDHEN, CDR2 SYDVKM. The CDR3 has 16 residues. Trimming stripped 4 bases from V and 5 bases from J, with 20 bases between. MiXCR was run by TCRdb on the RT-PCR reads, yielding one entry per CDR3 protein. The table has about 570,000 distinct CDR3 sequences, over 9.5% seen once. Study results and limitations: Seasonal influenza vaccination, on each occasion, was suggested by the authors to recruit few new T cells.

The sequencing here drew on PBMCs from blood, taken on the day of vaccination. V is TRBV28 and J is TRBJ1-2; D is unresolved. The source is a man in his fifties or sixties who received an inactivated influenza vaccine. This chain's CDR3 is CASSSSRRERKYGYTF. The CDR3 DNA sequence: TGTGCCAGCAGTTCCAGCCGCCGGGAGCGGAAATATGGCTACACCTTC.